A selection of T cell receptor beta chains follows, all from one sample in a study of blood T cell repertoires in COVID-19. The data were produced by immunoSEQ multiplex PCR, yet TCRdb's version contains in-frame clones alone and is incomplete. The sample yields about 140,000 clones, around 80% seen once. Specimen: peripheral blood. The receptors stem from a man between 60 and 70 years old with active or convalescent COVID-19. CDR3s include the opening cysteine and the closing phenylalanine or tryptophan. A D gene is named only where the DNA matches it firmly. A row's size may be missing; if present it is once, few, many or a size class.

>TRBD1|TRBJ1-2|TRBV30|many
CAWTLQGAVGYTF
TGTGCCTGGACTCTGCAGGGGGCTGTCGGCTACACCTTC
>.|TRBJ2-3|TRBV13|.
CASSPRDKGQYF
TGTGCCAGCAGCCCTCGGGACAAGGGGCAGTATTTT
>.|TRBJ1-2|TRBV18|once
CASSPGGAEKGYTF
TGTGCCAGCTCCCCCGGCGGGGCAGAAAAGGGCTACACCTTC
>.|TRBJ1-1|TRBV7-8|.
CASSLAGRGVTEAFF
TGTGCCAGCAGCTTAGCCGGTCGGGGAGTCACTGAAGCTTTCTTT
>.|TRBJ1-1|TRBV15|.
CATSRVEGSEAFF
TGTGCCACCAGCAGAGTCGAGGGCTCTGAAGCTTTCTTT
>.|TRBJ2-3|TRBV24-1|.
CATSALAAGKGTDTQYF
TGTGCCACCAGTGCTCTGGCGGCGGGAAAGGGCACAGATACGCAGTATTTT
>.|TRBJ2-3|TRBV5-4|.
CASSLDAGPDTQYF
TGTGCCAGCAGCTTGGACGCGGGACCAGATACGCAGTATTTT
>.|TRBJ1-3|TRBV3-1/TRBV3-2|.
CASSQAGTYAGNTIYF
TGTGCCAGCAGCCAAGCGGGGACATACGCTGGAAACACCATATATTTT
>.|TRBJ2-3|TRBV3-1/TRBV3-2|.
CASSQREIRDTQYF
TGTGCCAGCAGCCAAAGGGAGATACGGGATACGCAGTATTTT
>TRBD1|TRBJ2-3|TRBV7-2|.
CASSLAETGGTDTQYF
TGTGCCAGCAGCTTAGCGGAAACAGGGGGCACAGATACGCAGTATTTT
>TRBD2|TRBJ2-1|TRBV27|.
CASSFEGGLASASLYNEQFF
TGTGCCAGCAGTTTTGAGGGGGGACTAGCCTCCGCGAGCCTGTACAATGAGCAGTTCTTC
>.|TRBJ1-2|TRBV18|.
CASSPVREANYGYTF
TGTGCCAGCTCACCAGTCCGAGAAGCTAACTATGGCTACACCTTC
>.|TRBJ2-7|TRBV11-3|.
CASSLEGYRNYEQYF
TGTGCCAGCAGCTTAGAGGGTTACAGAAACTACGAGCAGTACTTC
>.|TRBJ2-1|TRBV5-4|few
CASSDGTLYNEQFF
TGTGCCAGCAGCGACGGGACTTTGTACAATGAGCAGTTCTTC
>.|TRBJ2-2|TRBV30|.
CAWNYGQLTGELFF
TGTGCCTGGAACTATGGCCAACTCACCGGGGAGCTGTTTTTT
>.|TRBJ2-6|TRBV28|.
CASSLRENSGANVLTF
TGTGCCAGCAGTTTGAGAGAGAACTCTGGGGCCAACGTCCTGACTTTC
>TRBD2|TRBJ2-3|TRBV24-1|once
CATSATSGRVTDTQYF
TGTGCCACCAGTGCCACTAGCGGGAGGGTCACAGATACGCAGTATTTT
>TRBD1|TRBJ2-2|TRBV2|.
CASGSGQGAYPGELFF
TGTGCCAGCGGGTCGGGACAGGGGGCTTACCCCGGGGAGCTGTTTTTT
>.|TRBJ1-1|TRBV7-7|.
CASSSGGVAFF
TGTGCCAGCAGCTCGGGGGGGGTAGCTTTCTTT
>.|TRBJ2-1|TRBV9|.
CASSVVLSSYNEQFF
TGTGCCAGCAGCGTGGTCTTGAGCTCCTACAATGAGCAGTTCTTC
>TRBD1|TRBJ1-5|TRBV6-5|.
CASRRDSNQPQHF
TGTGCCAGCAGGCGGGACAGTAATCAGCCCCAGCATTTT
>TRBD1|TRBJ1-5|TRBV15|.
CATSSRTGGARQPQHF
TGTGCCACCAGCAGCAGGACAGGGGGTGCGAGACAGCCCCAGCATTTT
>.|TRBJ1-1|TRBV6-1|many
CASSEGSTGNTEAFF
TGTGCCAGCAGTGAAGGATCGACAGGGAACACTGAAGCTTTCTTT
>TRBD1|TRBJ2-7|TRBV12-3/TRBV12-4|.
CASSLMTGTEQYF
TGTGCCAGCAGTTTGATGACAGGGACCGAGCAGTACTTC
>TRBD1|TRBJ1-6|TRBV25-1|few
CASSAQTGFNSPLHF
TGTGCCAGCAGTGCGCAGACAGGGTTTAATTCACCCCTCCACTTT
>TRBD2|TRBJ2-5|TRBV13|.
CASRMTGTKETQYF
TGTGCCAGCAGAATGACCGGGACTAAAGAGACCCAGTACTTC
>TRBD2|TRBJ2-3|TRBV9|.
CASSVDPRLAVTDTQYF
TGTGCCAGCAGCGTAGACCCCCGACTAGCGGTCACAGATACGCAGTATTTT
>.|TRBJ1-4|TRBV18|.
CASSPDQGTNEKLFF
TGTGCCAGCTCACCCGATCAGGGCACTAATGAAAAACTGTTTTTT
>TRBD1|TRBJ1-2|TRBV28|few
CASSPPQGDNYGYTF
TGTGCCAGCAGTCCACCCCAGGGGGACAACTATGGCTACACCTTC
>.|TRBJ2-5|TRBV11-2|.
CASSLADGGWGETQYF
TGTGCCAGCAGCTTAGCGGACGGGGGTTGGGGAGAGACCCAGTACTTC
>TRBD2|TRBJ2-5|TRBV5-1|.
CASSEGLAGQETQYF
TGCGCCAGCAGCGAGGGACTAGCGGGGCAAGAGACCCAGTACTTC
>.|TRBJ1-2|TRBV6-5|.
CASRMDSLDGYTF
TGTGCCAGCCGGATGGACAGTTTGGATGGCTACACCTTC
>TRBD1|TRBJ1-4|TRBV18|.
CASSTGTGEEKLFF
TGTGCCAGCTCAACCGGGACAGGGGAAGAAAAACTGTTTTTT
>TRBD1|TRBJ2-1|TRBV19|.
CASSVTGINEQFF
TGTGCCAGTAGTGTGACAGGGATCAATGAGCAGTTCTTC
>TRBD1|TRBJ1-1|TRBV12-3/TRBV12-4|.
CASRMTGGTEAFF
TGTGCCAGCAGGATGACAGGGGGCACTGAAGCTTTCTTT
>TRBD2|TRBJ2-7|TRBV4-1|.
CASLSGEALYEQYF
TGCGCCAGCCTTAGCGGGGAAGCGCTCTACGAGCAGTACTTC
>.|TRBJ1-1|TRBV6-5|.
CASSWSTVAGAEAFF
TGTGCCAGCAGTTGGTCGACCGTTGCGGGGGCTGAAGCTTTCTTT
>TRBD2|TRBJ2-1|TRBV11-2|once
CASTSGREGRNEQFF
TGTGCCAGCACCTCAGGGCGGGAGGGCCGGAATGAGCAGTTCTTC
>TRBD2|TRBJ2-2|TRBV6-2/TRBV6-3|.
CASTPAGAGELFF
TGTGCCAGCACCCCGGCGGGGGCCGGGGAGCTGTTTTTT
>.|TRBJ2-5|TRBV14|.
CASRRGGQETQYF
TGTGCCAGCAGGAGGGGGGGGCAAGAGACCCAGTACTTC
>.|TRBJ1-2|TRBV12-3/TRBV12-4|.
CASSGVSYGYTF
TGTGCCAGCAGTGGAGTAAGCTATGGCTACACCTTC
>.|TRBJ1-2|TRBV14|few
CASSPRGLANYGYTF
TGTGCCAGCAGCCCTAGGGGGTTAGCTAACTATGGCTACACCTTC
>TRBD2|TRBJ2-1|TRBV5-4|.
CASRGSGSPPYNEQFF
TGTGCCAGCCGAGGAAGCGGGAGCCCACCTTACAATGAGCAGTTCTTC
>.|TRBJ2-1|TRBV4-1|.
CASSQVPSKQVNEQFF
TGCGCCAGCAGCCAAGTTCCTAGCAAGCAGGTCAATGAGCAGTTCTTC
>.|TRBJ1-4|TRBV4-1|.
CASSQEPRLREKLFF
TGCGCCAGCAGCCAAGAGCCCAGGTTACGTGAAAAACTGTTTTTT
>TRBD1|TRBJ1-2|TRBV6-6|.
CASSYPQGALPYGYTF
TGTGCCAGCAGTTACCCACAGGGGGCGCTTCCCTATGGCTACACCTTC
>TRBD1|TRBJ1-6|TRBV27|few
CASSPRGLGSPLHF
TGTGCCAGCAGTCCCAGGGGGCTTGGCTCACCCCTCCACTTT
>.|TRBJ2-5|TRBV18|.
CASSLTTAREETQYF
TGTGCCAGCTCACTAACCACAGCCAGGGAAGAGACCCAGTACTTC
>.|TRBJ1-1|TRBV6-2/TRBV6-3|.
CASSFGNSNTEAFF
TGTGCCAGCAGTTTCGGGAACTCGAACACTGAAGCTTTCTTT
>.|TRBJ1-2|TRBV19|.
CASNYGYGYTF
TGTGCCAGTAACTATGGTTATGGCTACACCTTC
>TRBD1|TRBJ1-2|TRBV2|.
CASSEQGVSYGYTF
TGTGCCAGCAGTGAACAGGGGGTTTCATATGGCTACACCTTC
>.|TRBJ1-4|TRBV30|few
CAWSVIVSEKLFF
TGTGCCTGGAGTGTGATCGTTAGTGAAAAACTGTTTTTT